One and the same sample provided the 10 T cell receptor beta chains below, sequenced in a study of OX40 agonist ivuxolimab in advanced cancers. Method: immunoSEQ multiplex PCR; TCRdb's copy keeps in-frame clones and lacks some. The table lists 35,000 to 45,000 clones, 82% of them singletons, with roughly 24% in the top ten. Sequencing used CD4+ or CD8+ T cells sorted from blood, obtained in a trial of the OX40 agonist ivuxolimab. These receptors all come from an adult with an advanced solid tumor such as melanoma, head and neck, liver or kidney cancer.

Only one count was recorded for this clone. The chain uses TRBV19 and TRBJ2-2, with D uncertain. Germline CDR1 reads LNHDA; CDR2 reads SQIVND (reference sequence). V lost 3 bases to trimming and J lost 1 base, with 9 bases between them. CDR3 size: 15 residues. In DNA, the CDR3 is TGTGCCAGTAGTATTCTGAGTGGGAACACCGGGGAGCTGTTTTTT. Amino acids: CASSILSGNTGELFF.

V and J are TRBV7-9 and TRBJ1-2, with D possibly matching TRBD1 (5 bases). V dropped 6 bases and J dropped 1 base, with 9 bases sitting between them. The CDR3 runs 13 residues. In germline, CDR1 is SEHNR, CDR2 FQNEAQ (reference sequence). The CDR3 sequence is CASSPQGNYGYTF. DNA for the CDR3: TGTGCCAGCAGTCCTCAGGGTAACTATGGCTACACCTTC.

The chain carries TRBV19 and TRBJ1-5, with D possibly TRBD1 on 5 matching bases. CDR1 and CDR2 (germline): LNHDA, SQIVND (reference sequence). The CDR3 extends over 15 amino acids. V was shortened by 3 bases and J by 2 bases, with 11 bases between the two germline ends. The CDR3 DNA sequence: TGTGCCAGTAGTATCGCGGGGGGGGGCAATCAGCCCCAGCATTTT. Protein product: CASSIAGGGNQPQHF.

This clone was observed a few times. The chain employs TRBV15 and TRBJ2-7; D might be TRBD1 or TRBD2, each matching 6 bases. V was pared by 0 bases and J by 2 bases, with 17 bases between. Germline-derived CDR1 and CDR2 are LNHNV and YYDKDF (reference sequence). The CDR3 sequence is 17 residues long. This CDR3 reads CATSRDLPGEAPYEQYF. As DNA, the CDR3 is TGTGCCACCAGCAGAGATCTGCCAGGGGAGGCCCCCTACGAGCAGTACTTC.

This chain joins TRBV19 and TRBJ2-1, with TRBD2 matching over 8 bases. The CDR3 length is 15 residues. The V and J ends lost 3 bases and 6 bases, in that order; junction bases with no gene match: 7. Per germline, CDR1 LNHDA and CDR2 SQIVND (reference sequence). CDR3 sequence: CASSIFLAGTNEQFF. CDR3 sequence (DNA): TGTGCCAGTAGTATTTTCCTAGCGGGTACCAATGAGCAGTTCTTC.

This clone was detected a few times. CDR3 region: CASSSGSYYEQYF. Written as DNA, the CDR3 is TGTGCCAGCAGCTCAGGGAGTTACTACGAGCAGTACTTC. The rearrangement uses TRBV7-9 and TRBJ2-7, with D tentatively TRBD1 or TRBD2 (5 bases each). The CDR3 has 13 amino acids. Germline CDR1 and CDR2: SEHNR and FQNEAQ (reference sequence). The V end lost 4 bases, the J end lost 3 bases, and 10 bases lay between the germline ends.

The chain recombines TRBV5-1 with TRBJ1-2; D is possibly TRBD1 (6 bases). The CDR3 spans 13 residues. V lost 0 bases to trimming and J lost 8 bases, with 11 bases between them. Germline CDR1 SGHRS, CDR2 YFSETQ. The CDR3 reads CASSLGDRRGYTF. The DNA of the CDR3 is TGCGCCAGCAGCTTGGGCGACAGGCGAGGCTACACCTTC. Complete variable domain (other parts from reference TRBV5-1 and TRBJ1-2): KAGVTQTPRYLIKTRGQQVTLSCSPISGHRSVSWYQQTPGQGLQFLFEYFSETQRNKGNFPGRFSGRQFSNSRSEMNVSTLELGDSALYLCASSLGDRRGYTFGSGTRLTVV.

The CDR3 sequence: CATSRDSLGSGNTIYF. CDR3 coding DNA: TGTGCCACCAGCAGAGATTCCCTGGGCTCTGGAAACACCATATATTTT. This sequence joins TRBV15 and TRBJ1-3; D ambiguous. Germline CDR1 LNHNV, CDR2 YYDKDF (reference sequence). The CDR3 sequence is 16 residues long. Trimming pared 0 bases from V and 0 bases from J, leaving 9 bases between.

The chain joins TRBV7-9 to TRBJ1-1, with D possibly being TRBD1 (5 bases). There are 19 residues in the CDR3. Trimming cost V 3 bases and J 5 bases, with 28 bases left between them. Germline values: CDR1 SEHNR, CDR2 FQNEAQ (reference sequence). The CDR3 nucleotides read TGTGCCAGCAGCTTCTCTCCCTTTGGCGGGACGTGGAAAGCGACTGAAGCTTTCTTT. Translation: CASSFSPFGGTWKATEAFF.

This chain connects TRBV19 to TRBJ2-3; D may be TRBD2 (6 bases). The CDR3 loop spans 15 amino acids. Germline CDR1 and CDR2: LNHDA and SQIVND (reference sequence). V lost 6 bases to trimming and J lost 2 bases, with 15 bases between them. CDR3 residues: CASRPGLHSTDTQYF. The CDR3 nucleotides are TGTGCCAGTAGGCCGGGACTCCATTCCACAGATACGCAGTATTTT.